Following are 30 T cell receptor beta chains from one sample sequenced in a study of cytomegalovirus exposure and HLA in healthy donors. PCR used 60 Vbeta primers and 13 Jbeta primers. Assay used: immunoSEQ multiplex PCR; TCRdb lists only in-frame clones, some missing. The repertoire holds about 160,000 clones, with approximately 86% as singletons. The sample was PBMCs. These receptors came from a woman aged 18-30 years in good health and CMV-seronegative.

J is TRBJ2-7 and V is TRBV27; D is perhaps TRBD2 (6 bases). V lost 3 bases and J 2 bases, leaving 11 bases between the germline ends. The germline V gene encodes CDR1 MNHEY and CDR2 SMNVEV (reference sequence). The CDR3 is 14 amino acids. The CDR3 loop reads CASSFSLATYEQYF. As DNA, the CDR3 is TGTGCCAGCAGTTTCTCTCTAGCGACCTACGAGCAGTACTTC.

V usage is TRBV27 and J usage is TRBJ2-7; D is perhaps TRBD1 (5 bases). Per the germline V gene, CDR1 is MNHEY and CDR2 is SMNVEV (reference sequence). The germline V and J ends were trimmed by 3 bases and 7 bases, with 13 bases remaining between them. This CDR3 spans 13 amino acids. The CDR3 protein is CASSFDHRWEQYF. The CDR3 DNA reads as TGTGCCAGCAGTTTTGACCACAGGTGGGAGCAGTACTTC.

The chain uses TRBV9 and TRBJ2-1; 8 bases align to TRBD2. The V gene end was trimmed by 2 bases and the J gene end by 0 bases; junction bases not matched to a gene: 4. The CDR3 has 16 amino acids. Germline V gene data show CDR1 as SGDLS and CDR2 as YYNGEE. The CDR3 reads CASSVTGTSSYNEQFF. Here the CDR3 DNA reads TGTGCCAGCAGCGTGACCGGGACTAGCTCCTACAATGAGCAGTTCTTC.

The CDR3 loop reads CASSPTGEEGGNQPQHF. CDR3 DNA: TGCGCCAGCAGCCCTACCGGGGAGGAAGGGGGCAATCAGCCCCAGCATTTT. The chain uses TRBV4-1 and TRBJ1-5; tentatively, D is TRBD1 (5 bases). Trimming pared 4 bases from V and 2 bases from J, leaving 18 bases between. The CDR3 totals 17 residues. In germline, CDR1 is MGHRA, CDR2 YSYEKL.

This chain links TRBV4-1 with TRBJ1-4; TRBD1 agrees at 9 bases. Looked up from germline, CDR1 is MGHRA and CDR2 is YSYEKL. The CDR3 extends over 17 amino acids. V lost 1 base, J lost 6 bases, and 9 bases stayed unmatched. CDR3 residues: CASSQALGQGSYEKLFF. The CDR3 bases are TGCGCCAGCAGCCAAGCCCTCGGACAGGGGTCTTATGAAAAACTGTTTTTT.

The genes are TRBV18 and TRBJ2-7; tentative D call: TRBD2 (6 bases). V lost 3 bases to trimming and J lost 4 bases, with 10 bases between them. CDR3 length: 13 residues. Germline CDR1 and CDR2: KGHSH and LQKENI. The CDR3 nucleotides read TGTGCCAGCTCACCTTTAAGCGGGTACGAGCAGTACTTC. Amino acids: CASSPLSGYEQYF.

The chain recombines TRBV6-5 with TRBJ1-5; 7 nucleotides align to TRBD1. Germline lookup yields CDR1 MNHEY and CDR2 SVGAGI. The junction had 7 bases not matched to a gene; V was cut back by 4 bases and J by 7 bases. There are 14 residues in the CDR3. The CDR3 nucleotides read TGTGCCAGCAGTTCCGACAGGGCAAGCCAGCCCCAGCATTTT. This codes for CASSSDRASQPQHF.

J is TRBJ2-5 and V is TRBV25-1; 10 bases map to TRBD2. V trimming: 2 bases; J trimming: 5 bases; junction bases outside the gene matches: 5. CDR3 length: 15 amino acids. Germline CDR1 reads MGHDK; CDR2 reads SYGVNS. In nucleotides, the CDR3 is TGTGCCAGCAGTGAACGGGCTAGCGGGAGCGAGACCCAGTACTTC. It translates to CASSERASGSETQYF.

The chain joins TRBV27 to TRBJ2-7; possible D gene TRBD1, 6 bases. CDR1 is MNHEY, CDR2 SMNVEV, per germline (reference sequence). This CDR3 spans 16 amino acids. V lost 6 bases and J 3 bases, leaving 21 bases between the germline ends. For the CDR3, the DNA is TGTGCCAGCAGATCGATTGGACAGTCGAGGGGCTACGAGCAGTACTTC. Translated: CASRSIGQSRGYEQYF.

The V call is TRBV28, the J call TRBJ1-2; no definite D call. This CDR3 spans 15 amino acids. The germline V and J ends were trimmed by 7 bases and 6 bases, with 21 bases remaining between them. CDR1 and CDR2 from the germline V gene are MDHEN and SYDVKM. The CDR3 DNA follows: TGTGCCAGCACCTCCCCACTTGGGCCCGGGGATGGCTACACCTTC. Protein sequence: CASTSPLGPGDGYTF.

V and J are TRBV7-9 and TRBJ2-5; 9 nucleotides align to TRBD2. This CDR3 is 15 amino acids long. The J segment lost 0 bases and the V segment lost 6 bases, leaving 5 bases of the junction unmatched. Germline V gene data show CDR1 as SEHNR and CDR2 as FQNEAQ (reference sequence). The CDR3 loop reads CASRRSGGHQETQYF. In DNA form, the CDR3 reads TGTGCCAGCAGACGTAGCGGGGGCCACCAAGAGACCCAGTACTTC.

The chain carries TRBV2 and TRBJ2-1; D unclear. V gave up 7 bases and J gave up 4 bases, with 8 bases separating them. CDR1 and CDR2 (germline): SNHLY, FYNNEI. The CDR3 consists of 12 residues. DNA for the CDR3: TGTGCCAGCACTCTAGAGTACAATGAGCAGTTCTTC. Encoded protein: CASTLEYNEQFF.

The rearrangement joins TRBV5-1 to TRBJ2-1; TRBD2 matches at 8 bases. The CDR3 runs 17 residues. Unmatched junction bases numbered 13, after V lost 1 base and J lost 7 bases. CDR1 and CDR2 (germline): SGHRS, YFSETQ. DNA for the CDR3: TGCGCCAGCAGCTTGAGGGTCAGCGGGAGAATTGAAAATGAGCAGTTCTTC. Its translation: CASSLRVSGRIENEQFF.

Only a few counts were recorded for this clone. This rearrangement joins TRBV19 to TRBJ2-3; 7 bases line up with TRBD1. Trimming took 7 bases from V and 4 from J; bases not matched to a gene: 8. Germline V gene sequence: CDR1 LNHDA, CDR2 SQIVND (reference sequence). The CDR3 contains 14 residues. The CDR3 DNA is TGTGCCAGTATGGTGAACAGGGGTGCAGATACGCAGTATTTT. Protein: CASMVNRGADTQYF.

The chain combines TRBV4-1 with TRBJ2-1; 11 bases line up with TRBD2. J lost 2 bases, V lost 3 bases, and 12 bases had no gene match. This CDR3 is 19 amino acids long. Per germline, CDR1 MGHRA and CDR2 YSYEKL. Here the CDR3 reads CASSHKGLADPRAYNEQFF. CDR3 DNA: TGCGCCAGCAGCCACAAGGGACTAGCGGACCCAAGGGCCTACAATGAGCAGTTCTTC.

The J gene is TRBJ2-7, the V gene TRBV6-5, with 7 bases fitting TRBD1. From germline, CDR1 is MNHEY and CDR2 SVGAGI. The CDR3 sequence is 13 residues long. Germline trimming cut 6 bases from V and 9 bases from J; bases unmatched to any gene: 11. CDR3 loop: CASSPRQGEVQYF. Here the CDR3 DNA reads TGTGCCAGCAGCCCTCGACAGGGCGAGGTGCAGTACTTC.

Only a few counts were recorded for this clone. The CDR3 DNA reads as TGTGCCAGCAGTTCCGGGACAGGGCTCACTGAAGCTTTCTTT. Protein sequence: CASSSGTGLTEAFF. V usage is TRBV28 and J usage is TRBJ1-1, with TRBD1 matching 9 bases. The CDR3 has 14 amino acids. V was pared by 4 bases and J by 4 bases, with 4 bases of the junction left unmatched. The germline V gene has CDR1 MDHEN and CDR2 SYDVKM.

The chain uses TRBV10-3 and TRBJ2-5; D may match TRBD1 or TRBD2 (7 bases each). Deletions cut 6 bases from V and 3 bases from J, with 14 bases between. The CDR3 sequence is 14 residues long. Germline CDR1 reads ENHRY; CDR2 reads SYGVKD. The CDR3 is CAIRETGREETQYF. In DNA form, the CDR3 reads TGTGCCATCAGGGAGACAGGGAGGGAAGAGACCCAGTACTTC.

The CDR3 region has the DNA TGCGCCAGCAGCTTGTATCAGGGGGTCTCCTACAATGAGCAGTTCTTC. Protein: CASSLYQGVSYNEQFF. V usage is TRBV5-1 and J usage is TRBJ2-1, with 7 bases matching TRBD1. This CDR3 spans 16 amino acids. Trimming took 1 base from V and 0 from J; bases not matched to a gene: 4. In germline, CDR1 is SGHRS, CDR2 YFSETQ.

The CDR3 DNA is TGTGCCAGCAGTTCCAAGTCTACTAACTATGGCTACACCTTC. Translation gives CASSSKSTNYGYTF. J is TRBJ1-2 and V is TRBV6-6; D call uncertain. Germline lookup yields CDR1 MNHNY and CDR2 SVGAGI (reference sequence). This CDR3 has 14 residues. Trimming took off 4 bases at V and 0 bases at J, with 9 bases between the two ends.

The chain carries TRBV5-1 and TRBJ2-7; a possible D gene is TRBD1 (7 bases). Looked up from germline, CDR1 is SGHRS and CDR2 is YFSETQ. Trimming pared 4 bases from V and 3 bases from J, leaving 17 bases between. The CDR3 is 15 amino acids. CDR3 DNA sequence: TGCGCCAGCAGCGCCTCACAGGGGCGGGACTACGAGCAGTACTTC. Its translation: CASSASQGRDYEQYF.

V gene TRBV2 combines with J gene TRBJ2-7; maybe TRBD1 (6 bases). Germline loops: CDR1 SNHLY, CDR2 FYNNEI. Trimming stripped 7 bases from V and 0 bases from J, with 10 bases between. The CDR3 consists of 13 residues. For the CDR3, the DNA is TGTGCCAGCACCCAGGGGAACTCCTACGAGCAGTACTTC. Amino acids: CASTQGNSYEQYF.

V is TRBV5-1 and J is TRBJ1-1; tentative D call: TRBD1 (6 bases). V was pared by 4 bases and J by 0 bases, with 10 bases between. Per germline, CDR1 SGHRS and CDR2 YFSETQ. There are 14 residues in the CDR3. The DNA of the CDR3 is TGCGCCAGCAGCCTATGGGACATGAACACTGAAGCTTTCTTT. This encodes CASSLWDMNTEAFF. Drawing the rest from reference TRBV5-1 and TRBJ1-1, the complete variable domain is KAGVTQTPRYLIKTRGQQVTLSCSPISGHRSVSWYQQTPGQGLQFLFEYFSETQRNKGNFPGRFSGRQFSNSRSEMNVSTLELGDSALYLCASSLWDMNTEAFFGQGTRLTVV.

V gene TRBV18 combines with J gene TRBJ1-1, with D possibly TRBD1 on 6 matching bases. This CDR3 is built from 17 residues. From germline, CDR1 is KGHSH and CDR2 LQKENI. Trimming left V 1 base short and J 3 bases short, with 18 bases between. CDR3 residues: CASSPRQGGVWDTEAFF. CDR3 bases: TGTGCCAGCTCACCACGCCAAGGGGGGGTCTGGGACACTGAAGCTTTCTTT. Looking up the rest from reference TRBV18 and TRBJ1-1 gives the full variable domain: NAGVMQNPRHLVRRRGQEARLRCSPMKGHSHVYWYRQLPEEGLKFMVYLQKENIIDESGMPKERFSAEFPKEGPSILRIQQVVRGDSAAYFCASSPRQGGVWDTEAFFGQGTRLTVV.

CDR3 DNA: TGTGCCAGCAGCTTAGTCGGCGGGTACGAGCAGTACTTC. Encoded protein: CASSLVGGYEQYF. The gene calls are TRBV7-9 and TRBJ2-7; TRBD2 is a possible D gene (5 bases). The germline V and J ends were trimmed by 1 base and 4 bases, with 8 bases remaining between them. The CDR3 runs 13 residues. Germline loops: CDR1 SEHNR, CDR2 FQNEAQ (reference sequence).

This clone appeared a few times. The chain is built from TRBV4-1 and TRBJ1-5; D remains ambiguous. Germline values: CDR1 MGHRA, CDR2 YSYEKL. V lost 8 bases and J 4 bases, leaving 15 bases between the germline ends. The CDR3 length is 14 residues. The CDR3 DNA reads TGCGCCAGCTCCCGGATCTCACTAAATCAGCCCCAGCATTTT. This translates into CASSRISLNQPQHF.

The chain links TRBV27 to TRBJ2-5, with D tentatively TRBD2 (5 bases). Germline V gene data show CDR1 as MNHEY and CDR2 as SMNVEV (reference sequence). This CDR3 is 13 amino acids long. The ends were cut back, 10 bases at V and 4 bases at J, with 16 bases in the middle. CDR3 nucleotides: TGTGCCACCGGAAGCGGAACCCGAGAGACCCAGTACTTC. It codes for CATGSGTRETQYF.

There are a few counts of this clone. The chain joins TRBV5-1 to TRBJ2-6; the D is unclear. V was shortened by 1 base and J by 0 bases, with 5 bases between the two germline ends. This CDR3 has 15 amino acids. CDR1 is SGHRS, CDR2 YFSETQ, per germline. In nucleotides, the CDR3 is TGCGCCAGCAGCTTGATCTCCTCTGGGGCCAACGTCCTGACTTTC. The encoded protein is CASSLISSGANVLTF.

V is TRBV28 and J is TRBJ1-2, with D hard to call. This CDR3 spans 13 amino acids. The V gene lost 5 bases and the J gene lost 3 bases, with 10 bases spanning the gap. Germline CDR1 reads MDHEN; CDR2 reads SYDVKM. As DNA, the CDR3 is TGTGCCAGCAGTCCAGTCCGGGACTATGGCTACACCTTC. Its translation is CASSPVRDYGYTF.

The CDR3 sequence is CASSQTLRDYSYEQYF. The CDR3 DNA is TGTGCCAGCAGCCAGACCCTCCGGGACTACTCCTACGAGCAGTACTTC. V usage is TRBV14 and J usage is TRBJ2-7; 7 bases align to TRBD2. The CDR3 length is 16 residues. V was clipped by 3 bases and J by 0 bases; unmatched bases: 8. Germline V gene lookup returns CDR1 SGHDN and CDR2 FVKESK.